This T cell receptor (beta chain) was obtained from a study of CD8 T cells in Susac syndrome (dated by TCRdb to between 2018 and 2020). As for the study more broadly: Whether CD8+ T cell activation and differentiation in Susac syndrome was antigen driven was tested using repertoire sequencing.

RNA was extracted using the RNeasy kit, and roughly 0.5 to 1 ug of the RNA was reverse transcribed with random hexamers. The immunoSEQ multiplex PCR assay, which covers 54 Vbeta and 13 Jbeta segments, was used to amplify TCR beta CDR3 regions. PCR amplification bias was corrected using a synthetic template baseline for primer optimization and computational correction. In the original analysis: Only productive sequences were kept, with reads annotated to V, D and J genes according to IMGT and analyzed in immunoSEQ Analyzer. Clonality was calculated as one minus the Shannon entropy normalized by log2 of the number of productive unique sequences. For each patient and control, public and private clones were evaluated within the 100 most prevalent clones. Susac-specific clones were defined as absent from healthy and MS cohorts, around 970 published viral clones and other ImmuneACCESS disease sequences. TCRdb reran the public reads through fastp at Q25 and MiXCR, keeping productive beta chains. Rows are unified per CDR3 protein, each entry keeping the most common DNA and genes. In this record, the V and J calls reflect TCRdb's handling and not the investigators' own analysis. The sample table lists about 200,000 distinct CDR3 sequences, 90% to 95% of them with a count of one. Approximately 0.094% of the sample goes to the ten largest clones.

V is reduced by 0 bases and J by 5 bases, leaving a spacing of 16 bases between them. The germline V gene (reference sequence) yields LNHNV for CDR1 and YYDKDF for CDR2. Measured from the cysteine to the phenylalanine, the CDR3 is 16 residues long. The sequence is cut down to CDR3 DNA, 48 bases in frame from base 1. Paper-wide results and their limitations: The number of individuals in the TCR sequencing and HLA analysis was acknowledged as relatively small.

Peripheral blood CD8+ and CD4+ T cells from healthy donors, Susac syndrome patients and multiple sclerosis patients were profiled by high-throughput TCR beta sequencing. Healthy donors were age- and sex-matched controls. Bulk CD8+ and CD4+ T cells were purified by magnetic negative isolation, while CD8+ TEMRA cells were enriched using FACS. Blood was drawn into EDTA tubes, processed within 24 hours, and PBMCs were isolated by density gradient centrifugation. PBMCs intended for TCR sequencing were cryopreserved in liquid nitrogen and were subsequently thawed in a 37 degrees C water bath. Purity of sorted or isolated CD4+, CD8+ and CD8+ TEMRA cells was at least 90%. As to this clonotype: The antigen it recognizes is unknown. No quality values exist for individual bases; no much larger clone is one base distant.

The rearrangement combines TRBV15 with TRBJ1-1; the best D guess is TRBD1, with 5 bases matching. This TCR came from a human donor in good health. The sample taken for sequencing was CD4+ T cells from PBMCs. The CDR3 protein: CATSRDPDSQGTEAFF. The DNA reads as follows: TGTGCCACCAGCAGAGATCCCGACAGCCAGGGTACTGAAGCTTTCTTT.